This T cell receptor (beta chain) is drawn from a study of T cells after yellow fever vaccination. The germline V gene encodes CDR1 SQVTM and CDR2 ANQGSEA. The CDR3 extends over 13 amino acids. Points on this clonotype: Its antigen is not known.

A process of 5'RACE template switching, which added a universal primer site and UMIs, was used to make TCR cDNA. TCRdb analysed the 5' RACE reads with MiXCR anew, one entry per CDR3 protein. The data show about 170,000 distinct CDR3 sequences, approximately 9.9% seen once. The study's findings and limits: Weaker, the secondary response peaked sooner, at day 5 versus 15. Clonotypes appearing in both CD4 and CD8 compartments existed, and their share was small. The booster saw the reappearance of most primary-vaccination clones (approximately 96% CD4, roughly 87% CD8).

This chain connects TRBV29-1 to TRBJ2-2, with 8 bases identical to TRBD2. The sample consisted of CD8+ T cells sorted from PBMCs, taken 15 days after the yellow fever booster vaccination. The sequence came from a man aged 18 to 29 who received the YFV17D yellow fever vaccine. CDR3 nucleotide sequence: TGCTCGACTAGCGTAGCAGCTACCGGGGAGCTGTTTTTT. Translating gives CSTSVAATGELFF.